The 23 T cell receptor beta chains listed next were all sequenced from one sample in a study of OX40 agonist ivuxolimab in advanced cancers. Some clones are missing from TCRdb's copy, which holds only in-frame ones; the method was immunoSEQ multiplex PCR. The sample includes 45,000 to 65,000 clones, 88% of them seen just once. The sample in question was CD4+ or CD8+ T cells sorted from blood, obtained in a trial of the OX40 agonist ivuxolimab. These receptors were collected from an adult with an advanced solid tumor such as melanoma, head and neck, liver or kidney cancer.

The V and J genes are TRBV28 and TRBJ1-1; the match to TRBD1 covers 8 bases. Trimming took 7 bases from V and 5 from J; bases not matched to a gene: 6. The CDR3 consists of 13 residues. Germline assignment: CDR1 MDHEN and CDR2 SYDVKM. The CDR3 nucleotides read TGTGCCAGCACCCAGGGGGCGCTTACTGAAGCTTTCTTT. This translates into CASTQGALTEAFF.

The chain's CDR3 is CASSLTTPGRREQYF. Written as DNA, the CDR3 is TGTGCCAGCAGTTTAACCACCCCAGGCCGGCGCGAGCAGTACTTC. The chain uses TRBV28 and TRBJ2-7; D gene ambiguous. CDR1 MDHEN and CDR2 SYDVKM come from the germline V gene. V was shortened by 2 bases and J by 6 bases, with 17 bases between the two germline ends. This CDR3 has 15 residues.

In DNA, the CDR3 is TGCGCCAGCAGCTTGGGATCCGCCGAAGAGACCCAGTACTTC. It encodes CASSLGSAEETQYF. The J gene is TRBJ2-5, the V gene TRBV5-1; D is undetermined. The CDR3 is made up of 14 amino acids. Germline V gives CDR1 SGHRS, CDR2 YFSETQ. V lost 0 bases, J lost 3 bases, and 9 bases lay in between.

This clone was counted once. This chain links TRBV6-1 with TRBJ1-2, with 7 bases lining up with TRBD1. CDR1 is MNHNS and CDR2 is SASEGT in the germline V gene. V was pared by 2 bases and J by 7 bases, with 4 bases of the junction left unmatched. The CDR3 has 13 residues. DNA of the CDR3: TGTGCCAGCAGTGAAACAGGGGCGCTTGGCTACACCTTC. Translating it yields CASSETGALGYTF.

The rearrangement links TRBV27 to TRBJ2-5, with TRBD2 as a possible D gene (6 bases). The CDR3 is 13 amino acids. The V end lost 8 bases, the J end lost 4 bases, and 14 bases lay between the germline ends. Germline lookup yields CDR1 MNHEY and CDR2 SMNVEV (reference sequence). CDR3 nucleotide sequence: TGTGCCAGCCAAAGACGGGGGAGAGAGACCCAGTACTTC. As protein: CASQRRGRETQYF.

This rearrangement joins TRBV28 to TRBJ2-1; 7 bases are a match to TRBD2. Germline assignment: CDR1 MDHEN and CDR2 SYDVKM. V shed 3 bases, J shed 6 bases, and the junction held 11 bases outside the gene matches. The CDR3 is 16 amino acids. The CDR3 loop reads CASSFPLRREGNEQFF. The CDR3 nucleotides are TGTGCCAGCAGTTTCCCTTTGCGGAGGGAGGGCAATGAGCAGTTCTTC.

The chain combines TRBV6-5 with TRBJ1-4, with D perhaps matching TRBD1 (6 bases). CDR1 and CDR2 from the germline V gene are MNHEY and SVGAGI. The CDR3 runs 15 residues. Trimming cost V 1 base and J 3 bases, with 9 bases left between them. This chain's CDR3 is CASSYYRTANEKLFF. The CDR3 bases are TGTGCCAGCAGTTACTACCGGACAGCTAATGAAAAACTGTTTTTT.

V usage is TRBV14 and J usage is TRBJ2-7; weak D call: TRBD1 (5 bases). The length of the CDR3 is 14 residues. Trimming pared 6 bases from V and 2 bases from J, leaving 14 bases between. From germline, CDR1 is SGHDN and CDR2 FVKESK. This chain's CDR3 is CASSLVLRAYEQYF. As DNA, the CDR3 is TGTGCCAGCAGTCTGGTCCTCAGGGCCTACGAGCAGTACTTC.

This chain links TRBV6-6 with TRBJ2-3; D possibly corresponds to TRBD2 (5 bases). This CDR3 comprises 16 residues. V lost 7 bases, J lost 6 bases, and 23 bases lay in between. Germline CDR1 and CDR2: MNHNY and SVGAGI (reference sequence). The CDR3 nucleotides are TGTGCCAGCAACCCTGTTAGCGTTCCCGGGGAGGATACGCAGTATTTT. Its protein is CASNPVSVPGEDTQYF.

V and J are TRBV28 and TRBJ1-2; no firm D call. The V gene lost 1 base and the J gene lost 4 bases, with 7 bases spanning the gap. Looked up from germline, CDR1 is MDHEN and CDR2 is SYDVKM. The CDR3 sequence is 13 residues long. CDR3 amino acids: CASSLSPLYGYTF. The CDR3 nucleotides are TGTGCCAGCAGTTTATCTCCGCTCTATGGCTACACCTTC.

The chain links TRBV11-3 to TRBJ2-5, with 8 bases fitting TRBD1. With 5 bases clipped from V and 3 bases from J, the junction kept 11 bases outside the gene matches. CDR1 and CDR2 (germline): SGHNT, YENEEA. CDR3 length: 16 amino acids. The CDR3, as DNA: TGTGCCAGCAGCCAAGGACAGGGTAGCGGCAAAGAGACCCAGTACTTC. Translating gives CASSQGQGSGKETQYF.

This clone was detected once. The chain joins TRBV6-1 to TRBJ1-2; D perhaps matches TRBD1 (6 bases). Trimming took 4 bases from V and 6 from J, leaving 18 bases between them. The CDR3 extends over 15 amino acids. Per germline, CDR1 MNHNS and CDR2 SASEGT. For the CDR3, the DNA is TGTGCCAGCAGTGCGTCCGGACAGAAGAGAAATGGCTACACCTTC. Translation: CASSASGQKRNGYTF.

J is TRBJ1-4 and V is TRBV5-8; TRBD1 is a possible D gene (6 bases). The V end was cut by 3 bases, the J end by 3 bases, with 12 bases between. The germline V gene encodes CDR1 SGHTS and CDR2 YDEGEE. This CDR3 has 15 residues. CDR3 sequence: CASSSGEMANEKLFF. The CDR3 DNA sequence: TGTGCCAGCAGCTCAGGGGAAATGGCTAATGAAAAACTGTTTTTT.

This chain's CDR3 is CASSKSNRDRNYEQYF. CDR3 coding DNA: TGTGCCAGCAGCAAATCAAACCGGGACCGAAACTACGAGCAGTACTTC. V is TRBV21-1 and J is TRBJ2-7. TRBV21-1 is listed as a pseudogene. This CDR3 has 16 amino acids.

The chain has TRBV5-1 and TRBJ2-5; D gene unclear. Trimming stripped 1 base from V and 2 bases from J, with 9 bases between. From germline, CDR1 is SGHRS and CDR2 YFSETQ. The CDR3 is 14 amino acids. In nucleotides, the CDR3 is TGCGCCAGCAGCTTGTCTAGTAGGCAAGAGACCCAGTACTTC. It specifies CASSLSSRQETQYF. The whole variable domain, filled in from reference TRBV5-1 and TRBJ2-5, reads KAGVTQTPRYLIKTRGQQVTLSCSPISGHRSVSWYQQTPGQGLQFLFEYFSETQRNKGNFPGRFSGRQFSNSRSEMNVSTLELGDSALYLCASSLSSRQETQYFGPGTRLLVL.

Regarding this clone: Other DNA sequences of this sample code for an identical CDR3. This CDR3 is CAGKETGPSYEQYF. The CDR3, as DNA: TGTGCCGGAAAGGAGACAGGACCTTCCTACGAGCAGTACTTC. The genes are TRBV2 and TRBJ2-7, with D possibly TRBD1 on 6 matching bases. V was cut by 11 bases and J by 1 base, with 18 bases left in between. Germline CDR1 reads SNHLY; CDR2 reads FYNNEI. CDR3 size: 14 residues.

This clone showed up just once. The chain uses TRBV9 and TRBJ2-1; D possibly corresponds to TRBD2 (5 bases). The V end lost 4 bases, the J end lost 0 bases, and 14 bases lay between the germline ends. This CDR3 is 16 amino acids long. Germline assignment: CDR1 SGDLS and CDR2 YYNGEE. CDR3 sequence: CASSPRLFGSYNEQFF. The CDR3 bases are TGTGCCAGCAGCCCCCGACTATTCGGCTCCTACAATGAGCAGTTCTTC. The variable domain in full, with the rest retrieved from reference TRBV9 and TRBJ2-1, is DSGVTQTPKHLITATGQRVTLRCSPRSGDLSVYWYQQSLDQGLQFLIQYYNGEERAKGNILERFSAQQFPDLHSELNLSSLELGDSALYFCASSPRLFGSYNEQFFGPGTRLTVL.

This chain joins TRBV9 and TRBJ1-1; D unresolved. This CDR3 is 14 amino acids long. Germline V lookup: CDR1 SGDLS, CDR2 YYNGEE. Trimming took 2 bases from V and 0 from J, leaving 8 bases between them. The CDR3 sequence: CASSVSRLNTEAFF. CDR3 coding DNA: TGTGCCAGCAGCGTTTCTCGTTTGAACACTGAAGCTTTCTTT.

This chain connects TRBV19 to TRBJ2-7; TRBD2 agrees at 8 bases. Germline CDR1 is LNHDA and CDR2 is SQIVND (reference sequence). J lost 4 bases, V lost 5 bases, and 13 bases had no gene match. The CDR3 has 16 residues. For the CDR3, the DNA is TGTGCCAGTAGTGCCTTTACTAGCGGAAACACTTACGAGCAGTACTTC. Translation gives CASSAFTSGNTYEQYF.

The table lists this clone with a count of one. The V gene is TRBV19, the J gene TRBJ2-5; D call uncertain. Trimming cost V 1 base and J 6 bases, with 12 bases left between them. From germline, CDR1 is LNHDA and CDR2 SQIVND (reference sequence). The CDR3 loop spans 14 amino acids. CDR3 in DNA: TGTGCCAGTAGTATAGGAGGAGTGAGGAAGACCCAGTACTTC. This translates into CASSIGGVRKTQYF. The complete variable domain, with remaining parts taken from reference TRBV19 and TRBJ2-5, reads DGGITQSPKYLFRKEGQNVTLSCEQNLNHDAMYWYRQDPGQGLRLIYYSQIVNDFQKGDIAEGYSVSREKKESFPLTVTSAQKNPTAFYLCASSIGGVRKTQYFGPGTRLLVL.

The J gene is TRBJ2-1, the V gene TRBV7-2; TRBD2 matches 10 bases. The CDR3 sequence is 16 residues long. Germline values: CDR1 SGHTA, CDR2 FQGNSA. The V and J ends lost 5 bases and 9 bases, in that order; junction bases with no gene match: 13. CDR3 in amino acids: CASSPHLAGAGGEQFF. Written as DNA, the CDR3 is TGTGCCAGCAGCCCTCACCTAGCGGGAGCCGGCGGTGAGCAGTTCTTC.

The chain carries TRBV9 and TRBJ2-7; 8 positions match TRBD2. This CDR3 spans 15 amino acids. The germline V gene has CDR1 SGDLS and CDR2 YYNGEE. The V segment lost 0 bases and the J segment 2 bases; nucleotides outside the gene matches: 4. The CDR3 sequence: CASSVGVSGTYEQYF. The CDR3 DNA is TGTGCCAGCAGCGTAGGGGTTAGCGGGACCTACGAGCAGTACTTC.

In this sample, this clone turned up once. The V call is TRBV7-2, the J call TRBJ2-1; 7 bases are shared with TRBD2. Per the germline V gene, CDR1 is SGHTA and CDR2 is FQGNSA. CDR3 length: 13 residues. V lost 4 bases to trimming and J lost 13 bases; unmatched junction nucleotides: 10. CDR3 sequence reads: CASSSQGGSQQFF. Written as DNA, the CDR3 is TGTGCCAGCAGCTCCCAGGGCGGGAGTCAACAGTTCTTC.